This T cell receptor (beta chain) was profiled in a study of identifying expanded T cells in peripheral blood. Study results and limitations: Technical replicates showed around 1.3 changed clones; approximately 2 weeks about 16.4; four weeks 19.

Assay: immunoSEQ multiplex PCR; the TCRdb copy retains only in-frame clones and omits some. The sample lists around 85,000 clones, around 89% occurring once. Healthy donors had no documented immune events, such as infections, while sampled. Worth noting for this clone: The antigen is unknown.

Sequenced input: blood. The sequence was collected from a person aged 18 to 70 in good health.

CDR3: CASSIDRGGTEAFF. CDR3 nucleotide sequence: TGTGCCAGTAGTATCGACAGGGGAGGCACTGAAGCTTTCTTT. This sequence joins TRBV19 and TRBJ1-1; 8 bases are shared with TRBD1. With 3 bases clipped from V and 4 bases from J, the junction kept 4 bases outside the gene matches. CDR3 length: 14 residues. Germline assignment: CDR1 LNHDA and CDR2 SQIVND (reference sequence).